The clone carrying this T cell receptor (beta chain) has more than one count but fewer than ten. Its specificity is not known. This CDR3 is 11 amino acids long. CDR1 and CDR2 from the germline V gene are SGHTS and YDEGEE. V was trimmed by 4 bases and J by 9 bases, leaving 8 bases between them. The data were obtained in a study of beta chain features in type 1 diabetes. Turning to the study itself: Age and gender were similar between patients and healthy donors, as were cell yields. Findings and caveats of the study: TCRB CDR3s from Type 1 diabetes patients were moderately but significantly shorter in all four CD4+ subsets.

There was one heparinised blood draw per donor, averaging around 100 mL. Every sorted population was more than 98% pure. Reverse transcribing all isolated RNA meant expressed TCRB transcripts were sequenced. Naive, central memory and regulatory T cell samples came to a mean of approximately 4 million reads. Sequencing was performed with immunoSEQ multiplex PCR; in TCRdb, only in-frame clones are kept and a portion is missing. The table shows hundreds of thousands of clones, with 13% occurring only once. Sequenced input: naive CD4+ T cells from blood. The sequence was obtained from a man aged 18 to 29 with type 1 diabetes. The genes are TRBV5-8 and TRBJ2-1; D possibly corresponds to TRBD2 (5 bases). CDR3 bases: TGTGCCAGCAGCCGTGGAGGTGAGCAGTTCTTC. Protein sequence: CASSRGGEQFF. The variable domain in full, completed from reference TRBV5-8 and TRBJ2-1, reads EAGVTQSPTHLIKTRGQQATLRCSPISGHTSVYWYQQALGLGLQFLLWYDEGEERNRGNFPPRFSGRQFPNYSSELNVNALELEDSALYLCASSRGGEQFFGPGTRLTVL.